This T cell receptor beta chain is drawn from a study of OX40 agonist ivuxolimab in advanced cancers. As for the study in general: In this cohort, patients received ivuxolimab, an agonistic anti-OX40 (CD134) antibody.

The repertoire was sequenced with immunoSEQ multiplex PCR; TCRdb's copy has only in-frame clones and lacks some. The sample consists of under 65,000 clones, 80% to 90% of them appearing once. Study-level findings and limits: Among the nonresponders, some also had low normalized T-cell clonal expansion. On average, CD8+ T cells had more expanded clones than CD4+.

Sampling of blood occurred at baseline, cycle 4 day 1, and cycle 7 day 1. The junction had 4 bases not matched to a gene; V was cut back by 5 bases and J by 3 bases. CDR3 size: 15 residues. Germline loops: CDR1 SGHAT, CDR2 FQNNGV. This clone was seen a handful of times. Its specificity is not known. Sequencing was performed on CD4+ or CD8+ T cells sorted from blood, taken in a trial of the OX40 agonist ivuxolimab. The receptor was isolated from an adult with an advanced solid tumor such as melanoma, head and neck, liver or kidney cancer. The chain recombines TRBV11-2 with TRBJ2-1; 10 bases match TRBD2. The CDR3 here is CASSQTSGVYNEQFF. CDR3 sequence (DNA): TGTGCCAGCAGCCAAACTAGCGGGGTCTACAATGAGCAGTTCTTC.